This is a list of T cell receptor beta chains from one sample in a study of PD-L1 blockade in urothelial cancer. Only in-frame clones appear in the TCRdb table, and some are missing; sequencing was by immunoSEQ multiplex PCR. The table records 65,000 to 80,000 clones, about 90% of them present only once. The material sequenced was PBMCs, taken around atezolizumab (anti-PD-L1) treatment. These receptors all stem from a man aged 70-80 years with urothelial cancer. Each CDR3 is given with its conserved first and last residue. The D gene is left open where the match is weak. Clone size is not always given. Where it is, it says once, few, many or a class for expanded clones.

cdr3_aa,cdr3_nt,d_call,v_call,clone_size,j_call
CASGLVSGTLNTGELFF,TGTGCTAGTGGTTTGGTAAGCGGAACACTGAACACCGGGGAGCTGTTTTTT,-,TRBV12-5,-,TRBJ2-2
CASKPGQNTEAFF,TGTGCCAGCAAACCGGGACAGAACACTGAAGCTTTCTTT,-,TRBV5-4,-,TRBJ1-1
CASSLLAALEETQYF,TGCGCCAGCAGCTTACTAGCTGCCCTCGAAGAGACCCAGTACTTC,-,TRBV5-1,-,TRBJ2-5
CASSSPLGGGGGYTF,TGTGCCAGCAGTTCGCCCCTGGGAGGCGGCGGAGGCTACACCTTC,-,TRBV28,few,TRBJ1-2
CASSLRGANTGELFF,TGTGCCAGCAGTTTACGCGGGGCGAACACCGGGGAGCTGTTTTTT,-,TRBV28,once,TRBJ2-2
CASSRQGGDTEAFF,TGTGCCAGCAGTAGACAGGGGGGAGACACTGAAGCTTTCTTT,TRBD1,TRBV6-1,-,TRBJ1-1
CASSRKTGGTDTQYF,TGTGCCAGCAGCCGGAAAACAGGTGGCACAGATACGCAGTATTTT,-,TRBV5-4,-,TRBJ2-3
CASSPPGLKETQYF,TGTGCCAGCTCACCACCGGGACTCAAAGAGACCCAGTACTTC,-,TRBV18,-,TRBJ2-5
CASRPPLPYEQYF,TGTGCCAGCAGGCCCCCGCTACCCTACGAGCAGTACTTC,-,TRBV28,-,TRBJ2-7
CASSPRGQSTEAFF,TGTGCCAGCTCACCTCGGGGACAGAGCACTGAAGCTTTCTTT,TRBD1,TRBV18,-,TRBJ1-1
CSVRTESSYNEQFF,TGCAGCGTCCGGACAGAAAGCTCCTACAATGAGCAGTTCTTC,-,TRBV29-1,-,TRBJ2-1
CASSALASGGTDTQYF,TGTGCCAGTAGTGCGCTAGCGTCTGGGGGCACAGATACGCAGTATTTT,-,TRBV19,once,TRBJ2-3
CASSLDGRLAGGEAGELFF,TGCGCCAGCAGCTTGGATGGTCGGCTAGCGGGAGGGGAGGCCGGGGAGCTGTTTTTT,TRBD2,TRBV5-1,-,TRBJ2-2
CASSFNWGQSGELFF,TGTGCCAGCAGCTTTAACTGGGGGCAAAGCGGGGAGCTGTTTTTT,-,TRBV7-6,-,TRBJ2-2
CASSAEGGRAGELFF,TGCGCCAGCTCCGCCGAAGGGGGCAGAGCCGGGGAGCTGTTTTTT,TRBD1,TRBV4-1,-,TRBJ2-2
CASSALGQGAGNEQFF,TGCGCCAGCAGCGCCCTGGGACAGGGGGCCGGGAATGAGCAGTTCTTC,TRBD1,TRBV5-1,-,TRBJ2-1
CASGALLLTQHF,TGTGCCAGCGGGGCGCTCCTTCTTACCCAGCATTTT,-,TRBV6-1,-,TRBJ1-5
CASSVEGRLSTDTQYF,TGTGCCAGCAGCGTAGAAGGCAGACTCAGCACAGATACGCAGTATTTT,-,TRBV9,-,TRBJ2-3
CASSVDGFPGELFF,TGTGCCAGCAGCGTAGACGGGTTCCCCGGGGAGCTGTTTTTT,-,TRBV9,-,TRBJ2-2
CASQDGQSNQPQHF,TGCGCCAGCCAAGATGGACAGAGCAATCAGCCCCAGCATTTT,-,TRBV10-2,-,TRBJ1-5
CASSLLAGAYNEQFF,TGTGCCAGCAGCTTATTAGCGGGAGCCTACAATGAGCAGTTCTTC,TRBD2,TRBV11-1,-,TRBJ2-1
CASSFSGTGELFF,TGCGCCAGCAGCTTTAGCGGGACCGGGGAGCTGTTTTTT,TRBD2,TRBV5-1,-,TRBJ2-2
CASSLEAAGNYGYTF,TGCGCCAGCAGCTTGGAGGCTGCAGGGAACTATGGCTACACCTTC,-,TRBV5-1,-,TRBJ1-2
CASSLYPDSDGYTF,TGTGCCAGCAGCTTATATCCCGACAGTGACGGCTACACCTTC,-,TRBV7-3,-,TRBJ1-2
CATLGGAAYNEQFF,TGTGCCACCCTCGGCGGAGCCGCCTACAATGAGCAGTTCTTC,-,TRBV6-1,-,TRBJ2-1
CASSLQETQYF,TGCGCCAGCAGCCTACAAGAGACCCAGTACTTC,-,TRBV5-1,-,TRBJ2-5
CASSVRLGLAGNNEQFF,TGTGCCAGCAGTGTCCGCCTTGGACTAGCGGGTAACAATGAGCAGTTCTTC,TRBD2,TRBV6-1,-,TRBJ2-1
CASRVRDTSPNNEQFF,TGTGCCAGTCGAGTACGGGACACATCCCCTAACAATGAGCAGTTCTTC,-,TRBV19,once,TRBJ2-1